Included here is one T cell receptor beta chain sequence, with context. This sample is drawn from a study of blood T cell repertoires in COVID-19. Followed longitudinally, the Seattle patients had been enrolled during active infection. Methods used by the authors: Nucleated cell number was recorded as an estimate derived from reference gene primer amplification. The repertoire was sequenced with immunoSEQ multiplex PCR; TCRdb's copy has only in-frame clones and lacks some. Clonal size and the V and J genes are those of that table, whereas D and trimming came from the DNA. The table shows about 210,000 clones, with almost 85% occurring only once. Germline CDR1 reads SEHNR; CDR2 reads FQNEAQ (reference sequence). The CDR3 consists of 14 residues. Trimming cost V 3 bases and J 3 bases, with 10 bases left between them.

The rearrangement joins TRBV7-9 to TRBJ2-3, with D uncertain. Sequencing input: peripheral blood. The origin of this receptor is a middle-aged man with COVID-19, enrolled during active disease. The CDR3 sequence is CASSLSISTDTQYF. For the CDR3, the DNA is TGTGCCAGCAGCTTGTCTATTTCGACAGATACGCAGTATTTT.